A single sample gave rise to the 32 T cell receptor beta chains below, sequenced in a study of shared clonotypes between healthy human individuals. Using immunoSEQ multiplex PCR, the repertoire was profiled, and TCRdb retains in-frame clones only, with some absent. In the table there are 2 million to 2.5 million clones, 90% to 96% of which are singletons. The source material was naive CD4+ T cells sorted from blood. Subset indicated: CD45RA+ positively selected. Every receptor here comes from a man between 18 and 29 years old in good health.

CDR3 sequence: CASSVLAGVGNEQFF. As DNA, the CDR3 is TGCGCCAGCAGCGTCTTAGCGGGGGTGGGCAATGAGCAGTTCTTC. The chain joins TRBV5-1 to TRBJ2-1; TRBD2 matches at 9 bases. Germline lookup yields CDR1 SGHRS and CDR2 YFSETQ. This CDR3 has 15 residues. The J segment lost 6 bases and the V segment lost 4 bases, leaving 8 bases of the junction unmatched.

The rearrangement links TRBV4-1 to TRBJ1-1; D gene unclear. CDR1 and CDR2 (germline): MGHRA, YSYEKL. The CDR3 extends over 14 amino acids. Trimming left V 5 bases short and J 5 bases short, with 15 bases between. The CDR3, as DNA: TGCGCCAGCAGCGGAGGCCGGGGAAGGACTGAAGCTTTCTTT. This gives the protein CASSGGRGRTEAFF.

The chain combines TRBV18 with TRBJ1-6; D remains ambiguous. V was clipped by 3 bases and J by 1 base, with 16 bases between them. The germline CDR1 and CDR2 sequences are KGHSH and LQKENI. The CDR3 is made up of 18 amino acids. CDR3 in amino acids: CASSPVGPQMSYNSPLHF. The CDR3 DNA reads as TGTGCCAGCTCACCGGTAGGACCCCAAATGTCCTATAATTCACCCCTCCACTTT. Full variable domain (outside the CDR3, taken from reference TRBV18 and TRBJ1-6): NAGVMQNPRHLVRRRGQEARLRCSPMKGHSHVYWYRQLPEEGLKFMVYLQKENIIDESGMPKERFSAEFPKEGPSILRIQQVVRGDSAAYFCASSPVGPQMSYNSPLHFGNGTRLTVT.

The chain recombines TRBV5-1 with TRBJ2-7; TRBD2 is a possible D gene (6 bases). Germline V CDR1 and CDR2: SGHRS, YFSETQ. V was clipped by 4 bases and J by 4 bases, with 15 bases between them. CDR3 length: 14 amino acids. CDR3 sequence (DNA): TGCGCCAGCAGCGTGGGACTGAGAATTTACGAGCAGTACTTC. Protein: CASSVGLRIYEQYF.

This rearrangement joins TRBV19 to TRBJ2-7, with 8 bases lining up with TRBD1. With 5 bases clipped from V and 5 bases from J, the junction kept 14 bases outside the gene matches. Per the germline V gene, CDR1 is LNHDA and CDR2 is SQIVND (reference sequence). This CDR3 has 16 residues. CDR3 DNA: TGTGCCAGTAGTGGGCTCGGGCAGGGGGCGCGGGACGAGCAGTACTTC. Translating it yields CASSGLGQGARDEQYF. Based on the CDR3 plus reference TRBV19 and TRBJ2-7, the full variable domain is DGGITQSPKYLFRKEGQNVTLSCEQNLNHDAMYWYRQDPGQGLRLIYYSQIVNDFQKGDIAEGYSVSREKKESFPLTVTSAQKNPTAFYLCASSGLGQGARDEQYFGPGTRLTVT.

CDR3 nucleotide sequence: TGCAGCGCTCAACTGGGCGGATACGAGCAGTACTTC. Its protein is CSAQLGGYEQYF. The V and J genes are TRBV29-1 and TRBJ2-5; no clear D gene. The DNA end lines up better with TRBJ2-7; the J call may be wrong. Germline V gene data show CDR1 as SQVTM and CDR2 as ANQGSEA. The CDR3 covers 12 residues.

This clone was counted a single time. The chain is built from TRBV14 and TRBJ2-7; TRBD1 agrees at 8 bases. The CDR3 consists of 15 residues. With 3 bases clipped from V and 4 bases from J, the junction kept 8 bases outside the gene matches. The germline V gene encodes CDR1 SGHDN and CDR2 FVKESK. The CDR3 loop is CASSQAPGQVYEQYF. Here the CDR3 DNA reads TGTGCCAGCAGCCAGGCCCCGGGACAGGTATACGAGCAGTACTTC.

This chain links TRBV9 with TRBJ1-6; 7 nucleotides align to TRBD1. The V gene's germline CDR1 is SGDLS and CDR2 YYNGEE. This CDR3 has 14 amino acids. With 4 bases clipped from V and 7 bases from J, the junction kept 5 bases outside the gene matches. CDR3 DNA sequence: TGTGCCAGCAGCCCTCAGGGGGGAAATTCACCCCTCCACTTT. Residues: CASSPQGGNSPLHF.

This clone was counted a single time. The V call is TRBV27, the J call TRBJ2-5; either TRBD1 or TRBD2 may fit D (5 bases each). CDR3 length equals 13 residues. Trimming left V 3 bases short and J 5 bases short, with 10 bases between. CDR1 MNHEY and CDR2 SMNVEV come from the germline V gene (reference sequence). CDR3 residues: CASSFGGWETQYF. In DNA, the CDR3 is TGTGCCAGCAGTTTTGGGGGTTGGGAGACCCAGTACTTC.

This clone appeared once. This chain connects TRBV11-2 to TRBJ2-1, with 8 nucleotides matching TRBD1. V gave up 4 bases and J gave up 3 bases; unmatched junction bases: 8. The CDR3 is made up of 16 amino acids. Germline-derived CDR1 and CDR2 are SGHAT and FQNNGV. The CDR3 sequence is CASSSATGASYNEQFF. DNA for the CDR3: TGTGCCAGCAGCTCAGCGACAGGGGCCAGCTACAATGAGCAGTTCTTC.

The rearrangement joins TRBV19 to TRBJ2-1; 10 nucleotides align to TRBD2. The trim removed 7 bases at V and 10 bases at J, leaving 10 bases unmatched. Germline V CDR1 and CDR2: LNHDA, SQIVND (reference sequence). The CDR3 sequence is 14 residues long. Here the CDR3 DNA reads TGTGCCAGTATCCAAGCGGGAGGGCCTTACGAGCAGTTCTTC. It translates to CASIQAGGPYEQFF.

The J gene is TRBJ1-2, the V gene TRBV28; D unresolved. The length of the CDR3 is 14 residues. The ends were cut back, 5 bases at V and 0 bases at J, with 10 bases in the middle. Germline CDR1 and CDR2: MDHEN and SYDVKM. The CDR3 DNA reads as TGTGCCAGCAGTGCAACAACTGCTAACTATGGCTACACCTTC. The encoded protein is CASSATTANYGYTF.

This rearrangement joins TRBV2 to TRBJ1-2; weak D call: TRBD1 (5 bases). This CDR3 is 12 amino acids long. V dropped 6 bases and J dropped 8 bases, with 13 bases sitting between them. Germline CDR1 and CDR2: SNHLY and FYNNEI. The CDR3 here is CASSRGEEGYTF. The DNA of the CDR3 is TGTGCCAGCAGCAGAGGGGAGGAGGGCTACACCTTC.

This rearrangement joins TRBV10-3 to TRBJ2-2; a possible D gene is TRBD2 (5 bases). The germline V and J ends were trimmed by 7 bases and 5 bases, with 5 bases remaining between them. Germline CDR1 reads ENHRY; CDR2 reads SYGVKD. This CDR3 comprises 11 residues. CDR3 bases: TGTGCCATCACGGGGACCGGGGAGCTGTTTTTT. Amino acid sequence: CAITGTGELFF.

The chain uses TRBV28 and TRBJ1-4; TRBD1 matches 7 bases. The CDR3 is made up of 14 amino acids. V lost 6 bases to trimming and J lost 11 bases; unmatched junction nucleotides: 12. Per germline, CDR1 MDHEN and CDR2 SYDVKM. The chain's CDR3 is CASRQTGPSAKLFF. The CDR3 DNA reads TGTGCCAGCAGGCAGACAGGGCCTTCCGCGAAACTGTTTTTT.

J is TRBJ2-1 and V is TRBV5-6, with TRBD1 as a possible D gene (5 bases). CDR3 length equals 15 residues. Germline lookup yields CDR1 SGHDT and CDR2 YYEEEE. V was trimmed by 5 bases and J by 7 bases, leaving 19 bases between them. The CDR3 region is CASSGQPRFGNEQFF. In DNA form, the CDR3 reads TGTGCCAGCAGTGGACAACCACGGTTCGGTAATGAGCAGTTCTTC.

This chain connects TRBV10-3 to TRBJ1-1; TRBD1 matches at 10 bases. There are 14 residues in the CDR3. The germline CDR1 and CDR2 sequences are ENHRY and SYGVKD. V lost 8 bases to trimming and J lost 5 bases; unmatched junction nucleotides: 8. DNA for the CDR3: TGTGCCATCGGGGAAGACAGGGGGCGAACTGAAGCTTTCTTT. Encoded protein: CAIGEDRGRTEAFF.

The gene calls are TRBV9 and TRBJ2-5; D possibly uses TRBD1 or TRBD2 (5 bases each). V lost 4 bases to trimming and J lost 2 bases, with 18 bases between them. From germline, CDR1 is SGDLS and CDR2 YYNGEE. The length of the CDR3 is 16 residues. CDR3: CASSPRGGVGQETQYF. The CDR3 nucleotides read TGTGCCAGCAGCCCCCGGGGCGGAGTAGGACAAGAGACCCAGTACTTC.

The chain joins TRBV19 to TRBJ1-1; the D gene is possibly TRBD1 (5 bases). Germline V gives CDR1 LNHDA, CDR2 SQIVND (reference sequence). Trimming removed 3 bases at V and 4 bases at J, with 15 bases between. This CDR3 comprises 15 residues. The DNA of the CDR3 is TGTGCCAGTAGTATCTTTACTGGGGGATCCACTGAAGCTTTCTTT. Protein product: CASSIFTGGSTEAFF.

The chain uses TRBV6-5 and TRBJ2-5; 12 nucleotides match TRBD2. Germline CDR1 and CDR2: MNHEY and SVGAGI. The ends lost 4 bases at V and 7 bases at J; junction bases unmatched: 10. The CDR3 spans 16 residues. In DNA form, the CDR3 reads TGTGCCAGCAGTTTTTCTCGGACTAGCGGGGACGCGACCCAGTACTTC. Its translation is CASSFSRTSGDATQYF.

The chain combines TRBV28 with TRBJ1-5; no firm D call. V dropped 6 bases and J dropped 3 bases, with 15 bases sitting between them. This CDR3 has 15 amino acids. Germline CDR1 is MDHEN and CDR2 is SYDVKM. CDR3 bases: TGTGCCAGCAGGAGGACTGAAGCGATCAATCAGCCCCAGCATTTT. Translation: CASRRTEAINQPQHF.

V gene TRBV4-1 combines with J gene TRBJ1-6; the D is unclear. Trimming left V 4 bases short and J 0 bases short, with 16 bases between. Germline values: CDR1 MGHRA, CDR2 YSYEKL. This CDR3 has 18 residues. The DNA of the CDR3 is TGCGCCAGCAGCCCCATAGTGTTTACCAGCTCCTATAATTCACCCCTCCACTTT. This gives the protein CASSPIVFTSSYNSPLHF.

This chain links TRBV30 with TRBJ1-1; perhaps TRBD1 as D (6 bases). Germline CDR1 and CDR2: GTSNPN and SVGIG (reference sequence). Trimming stripped 6 bases from V and 1 base from J, with 18 bases between. The CDR3 runs to 15 residues. CDR3 nucleotides: TGTGCCTGTTCGTCAGGGGTTTTGGGGAACACTGAAGCTTTCTTT. It is translated as CACSSGVLGNTEAFF.

This chain joins TRBV2 and TRBJ2-1; 11 bases are a match to TRBD2. The CDR3 runs to 16 residues. Germline lookup yields CDR1 SNHLY and CDR2 FYNNEI. V was pared by 5 bases and J by 0 bases, with 3 bases of the junction left unmatched. The CDR3 loop reads CASSRLAGSSYNEQFF. The CDR3 DNA reads as TGTGCCAGCAGTAGACTAGCGGGGAGCTCCTACAATGAGCAGTTCTTC.

This chain uses TRBV10-3 with TRBJ2-2; TRBD1 matches 9 bases. Germline V gives CDR1 ENHRY, CDR2 SYGVKD. The CDR3 has 17 residues. Unmatched junction bases numbered 15, after V lost 10 bases and J lost 3 bases. The CDR3 bases are TGTGCCACCAAAACCCTAGACGGACAGGGGCACACCGGGGAGCTGTTTTTT. Encoded protein: CATKTLDGQGHTGELFF.

The gene calls are TRBV7-9 and TRBJ2-2, with D unresolved. Trimming pared 2 bases from V and 4 bases from J, leaving 11 bases between. The germline CDR1 and CDR2 sequences are SEHNR and FQNEAQ (reference sequence). This CDR3 has 15 residues. CDR3 DNA sequence: TGTGCCAGCAGCTTATTTTCCTTGGGCACCGGGGAGCTGTTTTTT. Encoded protein: CASSLFSLGTGELFF.

This clone is a singleton in its sample. The same CDR3 can be traced to other DNA sequences in this sample. The rearrangement joins TRBV6-5 to TRBJ2-3; D is undetermined. Germline V gene lookup returns CDR1 MNHEY and CDR2 SVGAGI. The V end lost 0 bases, the J end lost 4 bases, and 5 bases lay between the germline ends. This CDR3 is 13 amino acids long. CDR3 region: CASSYSSPDTQYF. The CDR3 region has the DNA TGTGCCAGCAGTTACTCATCTCCAGATACGCAGTATTTT.

The CDR3 DNA follows: TGTGCCAGCAGTTTGTCCCTGCGGGGGGAGCTGTTTTTT. Translated, it gives CASSLSLRGELFF. This chain uses TRBV27 with TRBJ2-2; D remains ambiguous. Germline V gene sequence: CDR1 MNHEY, CDR2 SMNVEV (reference sequence). The CDR3 extends over 13 amino acids. V lost 3 bases and J lost 8, with 10 bases in between.

The chain employs TRBV30 and TRBJ1-6; no reliable D call. The CDR3 runs to 12 residues. V was clipped by 0 bases and J by 17 bases, with 14 bases between them. Germline V CDR1 and CDR2: GTSNPN, SVGIG (reference sequence). CDR3 sequence reads: CAWSVPGVKVHF. CDR3 bases: TGTGCCTGGAGTGTCCCGGGAGTAAAAGTCCACTTT.

The chain recombines TRBV21-1 with TRBJ1-5. TRBV21-1 is given as a pseudogene. This CDR3 is 13 amino acids long. The CDR3 region has the DNA TGTGCCATCAAGGGTTCGAGCAATCAGCCCCAGCATTTT. As protein: CAIKGSSNQPQHF.

The rearrangement joins TRBV7-2 to TRBJ2-1, with a possible D match to TRBD2 (6 bases). Germline assignment: CDR1 SGHTA and CDR2 FQGNSA. V gave up 2 bases and J gave up 7 bases, with 15 bases separating them. The CDR3 consists of 15 residues. The CDR3 DNA is TGTGCCAGCAGCTTAACGCCGGGCGGGAAAAATGAGCAGTTCTTC. It translates to CASSLTPGGKNEQFF.

The chain carries TRBV10-3 and TRBJ1-1; D may be TRBD1 (6 bases). This CDR3 region has 14 residues. Germline V gene data show CDR1 as ENHRY and CDR2 as SYGVKD. V was pared by 7 bases and J by 3 bases, with 15 bases between. The CDR3: CAIKEQGWDTEAFF. The CDR3 nucleotides read TGTGCCATCAAAGAACAGGGTTGGGACACTGAAGCTTTCTTT.